These 27 T cell receptor beta chains share one sample of origin, sequenced in a study of cytomegalovirus exposure and HLA in healthy donors. Primers included in the PCR were 60 Vbeta and 13 Jbeta primers. TCRdb keeps only in-frame clones here, not all; method: immunoSEQ multiplex PCR. This sample has some 130,000 clones, with approximately 68% found just once. Sequencing was carried out using PBMCs. All receptors derive from a man aged 25 to 40 in good health and CMV-seropositive.

The rearrangement uses TRBV10-3 and TRBJ2-7, with 7 bases identical to TRBD1. CDR1 is ENHRY, CDR2 SYGVKD, per germline. The CDR3 is 14 residues long. After removal of 4 bases from V and 2 bases from J, the junction contained 5 bases not matched to a gene. The CDR3 DNA is TGTGCCATCAGTGTGGGTGGGACAGCCTACGAGCAGTACTTC. Translated: CAISVGGTAYEQYF.

This clone has a handful of counts. J is TRBJ2-7 and V is TRBV30, with TRBD1 matching over 9 bases. Germline loops: CDR1 GTSNPN, CDR2 SVGIG (reference sequence). The CDR3 extends over 16 amino acids. J was trimmed by 0 bases and V by 0 bases; bases with no gene match: 6. CDR3 region: CAWSVRGTGSSYEQYF. The CDR3 nucleotides read TGTGCCTGGAGTGTAAGGGGGACAGGGAGCTCCTACGAGCAGTACTTC. Based on the CDR3 plus reference TRBV30 and TRBJ2-7, the full variable domain is SQTIHQWPATLVQPVGSPLSLECTVEGTSNPNLYWYRQAAGRGLQLLFYSVGIGQISSEVPQNLSASRPQDRQFILSSKKLLLSDSGFYLCAWSVRGTGSSYEQYFGPGTRLTVT.

This clone was picked up a small number of times. In DNA form, the CDR3 reads TGTGCCAGCAGTGAGTGGACAGGATTCTGGCTGCAGTACTTC. It yields the protein CASSEWTGFWLQYF. V is TRBV6-1 and J is TRBJ2-7, with TRBD1 matching over 7 bases. The CDR3 covers 14 residues. The V gene end was trimmed by 3 bases and the J gene end by 9 bases; junction bases not matched to a gene: 11. Per germline, CDR1 MNHNS and CDR2 SASEGT.

The sample holds a few counts of this clone. The sample holds other DNA sequences that translate to the same CDR3. V usage is TRBV5-1 and J usage is TRBJ2-3; weak D call: TRBD1 (6 bases). Germline V lookup: CDR1 SGHRS, CDR2 YFSETQ. This CDR3 is built from 15 residues. The V gene lost 0 bases and the J gene lost 4 bases, with 12 bases spanning the gap. CDR3 residues: CASSLEGGVADTQYF. In nucleotides, the CDR3 is TGCGCCAGCAGCTTGGAAGGGGGTGTCGCAGATACGCAGTATTTT. Supplemented by reference TRBV5-1 and TRBJ2-3, the full variable domain reads KAGVTQTPRYLIKTRGQQVTLSCSPISGHRSVSWYQQTPGQGLQFLFEYFSETQRNKGNFPGRFSGRQFSNSRSEMNVSTLELGDSALYLCASSLEGGVADTQYFGPGTRLTVL.

There are a few counts of this clone. This rearrangement joins TRBV4-1 to TRBJ2-7; 14 bases align to TRBD2. The CDR3 covers 16 residues. V lost 3 bases to trimming and J lost 4 bases; unmatched junction nucleotides: 5. Germline assignment: CDR1 MGHRA and CDR2 YSYEKL. The DNA of the CDR3 is TGCGCCAGCAGCCAGGGACTAGCGGGAGCGAGGTACGAGCAGTACTTC. It codes for CASSQGLAGARYEQYF.

As regards this clone: One junction end disagrees with the germline gene, perhaps due to a read error. CDR3 nucleotides: TGCGCCAGCAGCCGCGACAGGGAACAAGAGATCCAGTACTTC. It is translated as CASSRDREQEIQYF. The chain carries TRBV5-1 and TRBJ2-5; 7 bases match TRBD1. This CDR3 has 14 residues. Per germline, CDR1 SGHRS and CDR2 YFSETQ.

The CDR3 reads CASGLVTSGRADSGELFF. DNA of the CDR3: TGTGCTAGTGGTTTGGTGACTAGCGGGAGGGCCGATAGCGGGGAGCTGTTTTTT. The chain is built from TRBV12-5 and TRBJ2-2; 14 bases match TRBD2. CDR1 is LGHNT and CDR2 is FRNRAP in the germline V gene. The CDR3 length is 18 residues. V was pared by 0 bases and J by 7 bases, with 7 bases of the junction left unmatched.

The CDR3 is CAISDPGGKAYEQYF. CDR3 DNA sequence: TGTGCCATCAGTGACCCAGGGGGCAAAGCATACGAGCAGTACTTC. The chain combines TRBV10-3 with TRBJ2-7, with TRBD1 matching over 8 bases. Germline CDR1 is ENHRY and CDR2 is SYGVKD. J gave up 4 bases and V 3 bases, and 8 bases lay outside the gene matches. The CDR3 sequence is 15 residues long.

This clone showed up just a few times. V is TRBV19 and J is TRBJ2-1; 9 bases map to TRBD1. The trim removed 9 bases at V and 2 bases at J, leaving 11 bases unmatched. This CDR3 spans 16 amino acids. Germline CDR1 LNHDA, CDR2 SQIVND (reference sequence). Here the CDR3 reads CASNQGQGLPYNEQFF. The DNA of the CDR3 is TGTGCCAGCAACCAAGGACAGGGGCTCCCCTACAATGAGCAGTTCTTC.

This clone was counted only a few times. The chain is built from TRBV5-1 and TRBJ2-5, with D perhaps TRBD1 (6 bases). TRBJ2-7 explains the end of the DNA better; the J call may be wrong. The length of the CDR3 is 14 residues. Germline V gene data show CDR1 as SGHRS and CDR2 as YFSETQ. The CDR3 sequence: CASSTQDRSYEQYF. CDR3 in DNA: TGCGCCAGCAGCACCCAGGACAGATCCTACGAGCAGTACTTC.

V is TRBV4-2 and J is TRBJ2-1; D is ambiguous. CDR3 length: 11 residues. Germline V lookup: CDR1 LGHNA, CDR2 YNFKEQ. V lost 1 base and J lost 8, with 3 bases in between. The CDR3 here is CASSQADEQFF. The CDR3 nucleotides are TGTGCCAGCAGCCAAGCAGATGAGCAGTTCTTC.

In this sample, this clone turned up a few times. This chain connects TRBV6-1 to TRBJ2-7; TRBD1 might be the D (5 bases). CDR3 length equals 15 residues. The V and J ends lost 3 bases and 5 bases respectively, with 17 bases between them. From germline, CDR1 is MNHNS and CDR2 SASEGT. CDR3 bases: TGTGCCAGCAGTGAGCCCAGGCAGGGTGCACACGAGCAGTACTTC. Its translation is CASSEPRQGAHEQYF.

This clone has more than one count but fewer than ten. The J gene is TRBJ2-5, the V gene TRBV6-6; 8 bases are shared with TRBD2. The CDR3 extends over 16 amino acids. With V trimmed by 0 bases and J by 1 base, 4 bases remained unmatched. Germline values: CDR1 MNHNY, CDR2 SVGAGI (reference sequence). CDR3 sequence (DNA): TGTGCCAGCAGTTACTCGGGTAGCGGGATCCAAGAGACCCAGTACTTC. Translated, it gives CASSYSGSGIQETQYF.

This chain connects TRBV5-1 to TRBJ2-3; TRBD2 matches 12 bases. Trimming at V came to 3 bases and at J to 0 bases, leaving 20 bases not matched to a gene. CDR3 length: 22 amino acids. CDR1 SGHRS and CDR2 YFSETQ come from the germline V gene. CDR3 region: CASSSLMSSLAGGPTSTDTQYF. CDR3 coding DNA: TGCGCCAGCAGCTCCCTTATGTCGTCCCTAGCGGGAGGGCCAACGAGCACAGATACGCAGTATTTT.

The chain uses TRBV7-9 and TRBJ2-5; the match to TRBD2 covers 9 bases. CDR3 length equals 14 residues. V gave up 5 bases and J gave up 1 base; unmatched junction bases: 2. The germline gives CDR1 SEHNR, CDR2 FQNEAQ (reference sequence). In DNA, the CDR3 is TGTGCCAGCAGCGCTAGCGGGATCCAAGAGACCCAGTACTTC. Its translation is CASSASGIQETQYF.

The chain recombines TRBV2 with TRBJ2-5; D unresolved. The CDR3 has 11 residues. CDR1 is SNHLY and CDR2 is FYNNEI in the germline V gene. The V end lost 5 bases, the J end lost 5 bases, and 6 bases lay between the germline ends. The CDR3 DNA reads TGTGCCAGCAGTCCCGGGGAGACCCAGTACTTC. Protein product: CASSPGETQYF.

The chain joins TRBV4-2 to TRBJ2-1; D is ambiguous. The CDR3 is made up of 12 amino acids. CDR1 is LGHNA and CDR2 is YNFKEQ in the germline V gene. The V and J ends lost 1 base and 12 bases respectively, with 10 bases between them. CDR3 bases: TGTGCCAGCAGCCAAGCGTTCCAGGTGCAGTTCTTC. This gives the protein CASSQAFQVQFF.

DNA for the CDR3: TGTGCCAGCAGTTTACGGGGGGCAGATGGCTACACCTTC. The encoded protein is CASSLRGADGYTF. V is TRBV28 and J is TRBJ1-2; D is perhaps TRBD1 (6 bases). The germline V gene has CDR1 MDHEN and CDR2 SYDVKM. The CDR3 spans 13 residues. V was pared by 2 bases and J by 6 bases, with 10 bases between.

The chain has TRBV5-4 and TRBJ2-7; D may be TRBD1 (6 bases). Germline V gene lookup returns CDR1 SGHNT and CDR2 YYREEE (reference sequence). V was pared by 2 bases and J by 1 base, with 13 bases between. The CDR3 has 15 residues. The CDR3 loop is CASSFSLGGSYEQYF. The DNA of the CDR3 is TGTGCCAGCAGCTTTTCACTAGGGGGTTCCTACGAGCAGTACTTC.

J is TRBJ2-1 and V is TRBV7-9, with TRBD2 identical over 7 bases. Trimming took 5 bases from V and 7 from J; bases not matched to a gene: 11. Germline values: CDR1 SEHNR, CDR2 FQNEAQ (reference sequence). The CDR3 is 15 amino acids. The chain's CDR3 is CASSRGTTKGNEQFF. The CDR3, as DNA: TGTGCCAGCAGCCGCGGGACTACGAAGGGGAATGAGCAGTTCTTC.

This clone was seen just once. This chain joins TRBV2 and TRBJ1-2, with a weak D call TRBD1 (6 bases). V was clipped by 3 bases and J by 6 bases, with 14 bases between them. This CDR3 is 14 amino acids long. Looked up from germline, CDR1 is SNHLY and CDR2 is FYNNEI. The CDR3 DNA follows: TGTGCCAGCAGTGAGCCCGGGACATGGAATGGCTACACCTTC. It encodes CASSEPGTWNGYTF. The full variable domain, in which reference TRBV2 and TRBJ1-2 provide the parts outside the CDR3, is EPEVTQTPSHQVTQMGQEVILRCVPISNHLYFYWYRQILGQKVEFLVSFYNNEISEKSEIFDDQFSVERPDGSNFTLKIRSTKLEDSAMYFCASSEPGTWNGYTFGSGTRLTVV.

This clone was found once. This chain uses TRBV5-4 with TRBJ2-1; 8 bases line up with TRBD2. J gave up 9 bases and V 4 bases, and 18 bases lay outside the gene matches. CDR1 and CDR2 from the germline V gene are SGHNT and YYREEE (reference sequence). This CDR3 comprises 17 residues. The CDR3 here is CASSPAYGTSLLSEQFF. The CDR3 nucleotides read TGTGCCAGCAGCCCTGCTTACGGGACTAGTTTGTTGAGTGAGCAGTTCTTC.

The J gene is TRBJ2-1, the V gene TRBV4-3; TRBD2 might be the D (6 bases). The length of the CDR3 is 16 residues. The V end was cut by 5 bases, the J end by 0 bases, with 14 bases between. The germline V gene encodes CDR1 LGHNA and CDR2 YSLEER. CDR3 bases: TGCGCCAGCAGCGCCCGGAGGGCTTCCTCCTACAATGAGCAGTTCTTC. It codes for CASSARRASSYNEQFF.

The DNA for the CDR3 is TGTGCCAGCAGCCCGTCGGGTAGAACCTACGAGCAGTACTTC. Encoded protein: CASSPSGRTYEQYF. The genes are TRBV7-9 and TRBJ2-7; D is ambiguous. With 5 bases removed from V and 2 bases from J, the gap between germline ends came to 13 bases. The CDR3 is 14 amino acids. From germline, CDR1 is SEHNR and CDR2 FQNEAQ (reference sequence).

CDR3 amino acids: CASSRQEAETQYF. Here the CDR3 DNA reads TGCGCCAGCAGCCGGCAGGAGGCGGAGACCCAGTACTTC. The V call is TRBV5-1, the J call TRBJ2-5, with a weak D call TRBD2 (5 bases). CDR1 SGHRS and CDR2 YFSETQ come from the germline V gene. The CDR3 is 13 residues long. Trimming shortened V by 4 bases and J by 5 bases, and 12 bases separated the two germline ends.

The CDR3, as DNA: TGTGCCAGCAGCGTCCCCTCCTCTGGAAACACCATATATTTT. As protein: CASSVPSSGNTIYF. The chain combines TRBV9 with TRBJ1-3, with unresolved D. CDR1 is SGDLS, CDR2 YYNGEE, per germline. The germline V and J ends were trimmed by 2 bases and 0 bases, with 6 bases remaining between them. The CDR3 totals 14 residues.

In this sample, this clone turned up a few times. The rearrangement joins TRBV7-8 to TRBJ1-2; D gene uncertain. The V end lost 1 base, the J end lost 10 bases, and 13 bases lay between the germline ends. The CDR3 is 13 residues long. Germline loops: CDR1 SGHVS, CDR2 FQNEAQ. The DNA of the CDR3 is TGTGCCAGCAGCTTAGTCGACACTTCGGTCTACACCTTC. It is translated as CASSLVDTSVYTF.